This TCR beta chain was sequenced during a study of shared clonotypes between healthy human individuals. The overall study: Each donor had three CD4 naive, three CD4 memory, two CD8 naive and one CD8 memory plate. Study-level findings and limits: In contrast to clonotypes shared by all four donors, non-shared clonotypes had lower generation probabilities.

The CDR3 is made up of 18 amino acids. Germline assignment: CDR1 SGHTA and CDR2 FQGNSA. Trimming pared 2 bases from V and 4 bases from J, leaving 23 bases between. In the case of this clone: Its antigen is not identified.

Repertoires were generated with immunoSEQ multiplex PCR, while TCRdb's copy carries only in-frame clones and drops some. The top ten clones hold more than 0.1% of a sample with approximately 2.4 million clones, around 95% of them seen once. This sequence originates from a man between 18 and 35 years old in good health. J is TRBJ2-5 and V is TRBV7-2; TRBD2 might be the D (6 bases). The sample was naive CD4+ T cells sorted from blood. Noted subset: CD45RA+ positively selected. The CDR3 sequence: CASSLLLDRGGARETQYF. The DNA for the CDR3 is TGTGCCAGCAGCTTACTACTTGACCGGGGAGGTGCGCGAGAGACCCAGTACTTC.